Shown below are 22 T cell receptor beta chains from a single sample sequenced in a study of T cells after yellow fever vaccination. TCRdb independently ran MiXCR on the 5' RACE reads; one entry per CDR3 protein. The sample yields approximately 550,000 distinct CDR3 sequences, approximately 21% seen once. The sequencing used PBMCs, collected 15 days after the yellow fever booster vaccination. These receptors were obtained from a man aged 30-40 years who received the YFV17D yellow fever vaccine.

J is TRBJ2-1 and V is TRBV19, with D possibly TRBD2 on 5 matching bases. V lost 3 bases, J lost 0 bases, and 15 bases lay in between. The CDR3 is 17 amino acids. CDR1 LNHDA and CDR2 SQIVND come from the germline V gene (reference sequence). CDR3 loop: CASSIKNGESSYNEQFF. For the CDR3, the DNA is TGTGCCAGTAGTATTAAAAACGGGGAGAGCTCCTACAATGAGCAGTTCTTC. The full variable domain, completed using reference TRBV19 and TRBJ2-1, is DGGITQSPKYLFRKEGQNVTLSCEQNLNHDAMYWYRQDPGQGLRLIYYSQIVNDFQKGDIAEGYSVSREKKESFPLTVTSAQKNPTAFYLCASSIKNGESSYNEQFFGPGTRLTVL.

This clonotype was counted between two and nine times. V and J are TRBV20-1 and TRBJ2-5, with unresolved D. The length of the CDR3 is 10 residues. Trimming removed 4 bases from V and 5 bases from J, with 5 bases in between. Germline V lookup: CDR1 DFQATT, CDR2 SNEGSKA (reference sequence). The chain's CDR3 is CSATWETQYF. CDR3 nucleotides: TGCAGTGCTACTTGGGAGACCCAGTACTTC.

In DNA form, the CDR3 reads TGTGCCAGCAGCAGGCGGGGACAGGGGGTTTCTGGGGCCAACGTCCTGACTTTC. Protein: CASSRRGQGVSGANVLTF. The rearrangement joins TRBV12-3 or TRBV12-4 to TRBJ2-6; 11 positions match TRBD1. J was trimmed by 1 base and V by 6 bases; bases with no gene match: 8. This CDR3 is 18 amino acids long.

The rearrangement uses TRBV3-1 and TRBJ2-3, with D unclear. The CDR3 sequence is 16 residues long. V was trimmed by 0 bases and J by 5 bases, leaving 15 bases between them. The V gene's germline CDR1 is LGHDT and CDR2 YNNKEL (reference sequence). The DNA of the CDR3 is TGTGCCAGCAGCCAAGATCGGCGGCTAGAGATAGATACGCAGTATTTT. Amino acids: CASSQDRRLEIDTQYF.

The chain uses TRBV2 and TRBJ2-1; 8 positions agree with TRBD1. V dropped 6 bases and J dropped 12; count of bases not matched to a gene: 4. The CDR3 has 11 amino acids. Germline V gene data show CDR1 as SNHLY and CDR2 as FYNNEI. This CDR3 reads CASRWTGWQFF. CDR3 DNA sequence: TGTGCCAGCAGGTGGACAGGGTGGCAGTTCTTC.

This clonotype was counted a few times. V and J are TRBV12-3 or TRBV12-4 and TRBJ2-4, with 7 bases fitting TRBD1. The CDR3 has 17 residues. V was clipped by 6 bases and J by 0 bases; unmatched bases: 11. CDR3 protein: CASSPRGPTGAKNIQYF. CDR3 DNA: TGTGCCAGCAGCCCGAGGGGGCCTACCGGAGCCAAAAACATTCAGTACTTC.

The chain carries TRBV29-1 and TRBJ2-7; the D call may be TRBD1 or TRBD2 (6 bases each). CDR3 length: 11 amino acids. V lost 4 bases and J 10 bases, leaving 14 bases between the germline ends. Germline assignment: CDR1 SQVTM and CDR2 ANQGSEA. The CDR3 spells CSVGGAALQYF. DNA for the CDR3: TGCAGCGTTGGGGGGGCAGCCTTACAGTACTTC.

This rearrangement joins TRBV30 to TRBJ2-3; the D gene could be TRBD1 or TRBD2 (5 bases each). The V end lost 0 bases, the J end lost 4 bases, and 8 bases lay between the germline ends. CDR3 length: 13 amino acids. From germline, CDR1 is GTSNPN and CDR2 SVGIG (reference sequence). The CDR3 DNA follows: TGTGCCTGGAGTGTACTGGGACCAGATACGCAGTATTTT. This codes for CAWSVLGPDTQYF.

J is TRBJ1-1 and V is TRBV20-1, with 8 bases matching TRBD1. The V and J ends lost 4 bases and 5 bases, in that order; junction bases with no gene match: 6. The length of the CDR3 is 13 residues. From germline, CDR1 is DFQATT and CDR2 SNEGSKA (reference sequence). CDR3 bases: TGCAGTGCTACGGACAGGGCGGTAACTGAAGCTTTCTTT. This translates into CSATDRAVTEAFF.

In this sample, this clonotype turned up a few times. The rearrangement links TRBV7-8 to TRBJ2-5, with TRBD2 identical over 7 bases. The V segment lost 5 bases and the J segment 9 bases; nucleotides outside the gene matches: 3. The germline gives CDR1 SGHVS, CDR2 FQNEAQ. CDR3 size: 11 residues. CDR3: CASSPREAQYF. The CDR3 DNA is TGTGCCAGCAGCCCCCGGGAGGCCCAGTACTTC.

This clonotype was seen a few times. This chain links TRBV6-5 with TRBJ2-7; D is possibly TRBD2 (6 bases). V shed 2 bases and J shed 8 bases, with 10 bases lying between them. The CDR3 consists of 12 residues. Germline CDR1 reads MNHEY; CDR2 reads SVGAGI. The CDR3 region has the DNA TGTGCCAGCAGTTACCGGGGGACCCAGCAGTACTTC. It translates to CASSYRGTQQYF.

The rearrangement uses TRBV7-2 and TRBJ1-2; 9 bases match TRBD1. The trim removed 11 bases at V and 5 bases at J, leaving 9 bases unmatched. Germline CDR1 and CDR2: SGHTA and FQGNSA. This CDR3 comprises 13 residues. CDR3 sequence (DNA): TGTGCCTCCACACAGGGGGCGCGGTATGGCTACACCTTC. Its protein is CASTQGARYGYTF. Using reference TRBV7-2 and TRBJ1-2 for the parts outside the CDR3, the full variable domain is GAGVSQSPSNKVTEKGKDVELRCDPISGHTALYWYRQSLGQGLEFLIYFQGNSAPDKSGLPSDRFSAERTGGSVSTLTIQRTQQEDSAVYLCASTQGARYGYTFGSGTRLTVV.

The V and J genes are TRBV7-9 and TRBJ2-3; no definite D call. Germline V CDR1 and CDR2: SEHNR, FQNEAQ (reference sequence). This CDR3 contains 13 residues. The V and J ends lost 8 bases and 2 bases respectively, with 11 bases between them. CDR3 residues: CASSEAPTDTQYF. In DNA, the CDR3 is TGTGCCAGCTCCGAAGCCCCCACAGATACGCAGTATTTT.

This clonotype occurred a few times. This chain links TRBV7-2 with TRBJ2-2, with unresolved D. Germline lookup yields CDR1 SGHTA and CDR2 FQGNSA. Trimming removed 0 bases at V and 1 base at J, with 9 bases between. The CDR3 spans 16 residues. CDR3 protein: CASSLALRGNTGELFF. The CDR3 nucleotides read TGTGCCAGCAGCTTAGCTCTTCGAGGGAACACCGGGGAGCTGTTTTTT. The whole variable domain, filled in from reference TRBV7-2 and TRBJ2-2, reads GAGVSQSPSNKVTEKGKDVELRCDPISGHTALYWYRQSLGQGLEFLIYFQGNSAPDKSGLPSDRFSAERTGGSVSTLTIQRTQQEDSAVYLCASSLALRGNTGELFFGEGSRLTVL.

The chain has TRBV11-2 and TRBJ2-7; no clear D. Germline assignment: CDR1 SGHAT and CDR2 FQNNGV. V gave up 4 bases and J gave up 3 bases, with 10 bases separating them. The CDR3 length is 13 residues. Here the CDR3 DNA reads TGTGCCAGCAGCTACCTTCGGAACTACGAGCAGTACTTC. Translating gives CASSYLRNYEQYF.

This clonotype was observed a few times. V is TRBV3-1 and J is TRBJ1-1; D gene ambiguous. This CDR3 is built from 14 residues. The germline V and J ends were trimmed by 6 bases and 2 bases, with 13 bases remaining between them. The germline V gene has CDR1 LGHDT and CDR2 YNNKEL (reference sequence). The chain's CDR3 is CASSEAWGNTEAFF. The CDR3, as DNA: TGTGCCAGCAGTGAAGCCTGGGGTAACACTGAAGCTTTCTTT. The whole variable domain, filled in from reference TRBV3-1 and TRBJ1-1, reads DTAVSQTPKYLVTQMGNDKSIKCEQNLGHDTMYWYKQDSKKFLKIMFSYNNKELIINETVPNRFSPKSPDKAHLNLHINSLELGDSAVYFCASSEAWGNTEAFFGQGTRLTVV.

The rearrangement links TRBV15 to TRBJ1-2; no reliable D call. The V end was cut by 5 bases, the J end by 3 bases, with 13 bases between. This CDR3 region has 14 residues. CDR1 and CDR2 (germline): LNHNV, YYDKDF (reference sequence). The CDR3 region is CATSPVLLDYGYTF. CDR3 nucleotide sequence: TGTGCCACCAGCCCGGTCCTGTTGGACTATGGCTACACCTTC.

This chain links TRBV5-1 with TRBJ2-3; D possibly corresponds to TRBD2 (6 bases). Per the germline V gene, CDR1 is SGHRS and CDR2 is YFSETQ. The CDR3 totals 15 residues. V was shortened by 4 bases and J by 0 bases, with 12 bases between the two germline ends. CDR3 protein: CASSRLESSTDTQYF. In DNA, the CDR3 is TGCGCCAGCAGCAGACTAGAATCTAGCACAGATACGCAGTATTTT.

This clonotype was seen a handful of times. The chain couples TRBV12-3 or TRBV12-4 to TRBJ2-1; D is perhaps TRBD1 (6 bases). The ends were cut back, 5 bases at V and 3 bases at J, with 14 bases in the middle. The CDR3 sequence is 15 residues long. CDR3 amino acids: CASSPPGVNYNEQFF. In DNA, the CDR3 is TGTGCCAGCAGTCCTCCAGGGGTAAACTACAATGAGCAGTTCTTC.

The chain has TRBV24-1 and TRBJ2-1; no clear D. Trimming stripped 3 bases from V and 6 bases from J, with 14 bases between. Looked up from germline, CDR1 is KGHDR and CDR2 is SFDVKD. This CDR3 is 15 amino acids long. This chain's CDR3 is CATSDRASSVNEQFF. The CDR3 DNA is TGTGCCACCAGTGATCGGGCTAGTTCGGTCAATGAGCAGTTCTTC.

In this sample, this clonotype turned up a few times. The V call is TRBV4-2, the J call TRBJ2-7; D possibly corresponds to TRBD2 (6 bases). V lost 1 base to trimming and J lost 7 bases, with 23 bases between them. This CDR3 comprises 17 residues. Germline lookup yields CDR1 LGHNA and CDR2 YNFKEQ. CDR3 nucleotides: TGTGCCAGCAGCCAAGTGACTGGGAGGTCCAGGATGATAGAGCAGTACTTC. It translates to CASSQVTGRSRMIEQYF.

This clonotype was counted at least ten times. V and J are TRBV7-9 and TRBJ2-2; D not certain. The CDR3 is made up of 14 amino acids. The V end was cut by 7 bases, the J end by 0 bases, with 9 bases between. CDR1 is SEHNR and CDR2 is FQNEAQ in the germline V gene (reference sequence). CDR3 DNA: TGTGCCAGCACCGGTAACCCGAACACCGGGGAGCTGTTTTTT. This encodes CASTGNPNTGELFF.